The rows below give T cell receptor beta chains drawn from one sample of a study of control samples from healthy donors and cancer patients. Some clones are missing from TCRdb's copy, which holds only in-frame ones; the method was immunoSEQ multiplex PCR. The sample holds about 150,000 clones; approximately 94% are singletons and the top ten take 1.3%. Sample: blood. All receptors come from a woman between 18 and 30 years old in good health. Each CDR3 is given with its conserved first and last residue. D genes are given only for firm matches. Rows may omit the clone size; those that give it use once, few, many or a size class.

>-|TRBV6-5|TRBJ1-1|-
TGTGCCAGCAGTTGGGATGGGACTGAAGCTTTCTTT
CASSWDGTEAFF
>TRBD1|TRBV7-8|TRBJ1-1|-
TGTGCCAGCAGCTTAGAACAGGGGCGCGAGACTGAAGCTTTCTTT
CASSLEQGRETEAFF
>-|TRBV6-5|TRBJ2-2|few
TGTGCCAGCAGTTACTCTGAGGGTGTCGGGGAGCTGTTTTTT
CASSYSEGVGELFF
>TRBD1|TRBV6-1|TRBJ2-7|-
TGTGCCAGCAAGAGAGGGACAGTAGCTATTGGGCAGTACTTC
CASKRGTVAIGQYF
>-|TRBV5-1|TRBJ1-2|-
TGCGCCAGCAGCCCCACCCGTAACTATGGCTACACCTTC
CASSPTRNYGYTF
>TRBD2|TRBV13|TRBJ2-2|-
TGTGCCAGCAGCCCAAGAGCGGGGGGTTACACCGGGGAGCTGTTTTTT
CASSPRAGGYTGELFF
>-|TRBV18|TRBJ1-5|-
TGTGCCAGCTCACCACCCGGGGCGGTACCCAATCAGCCCCAGCATTTT
CASSPPGAVPNQPQHF
>-|TRBV5-8|TRBJ1-2|-
TGTGCCAGCAGCTTGGTTAGAAGGGAGTATGGCTACACCTTC
CASSLVRREYGYTF
>TRBD1|TRBV7-2|TRBJ1-5|-
TGTGCCAGCAGTTACAGGGGAGAGCCCCAGCATTTT
CASSYRGEPQHF
>-|TRBV6-4|TRBJ1-1|-
TGTGCCAGCAGCCCGCCTTCGGGTCCGAACACTGAAGCTTTCTTT
CASSPPSGPNTEAFF
>-|TRBV5-5|TRBJ1-2|-
TGTGCCAGCAGCTTGGACCACAACTATGGCTACACCTTC
CASSLDHNYGYTF
>-|TRBV7-2|TRBJ1-4|-
TGTGCCAGCAGCTTTGCAACAGACAATGAAAAACTGTTTTTT
CASSFATDNEKLFF
>TRBD1|TRBV19|TRBJ2-5|once
TGTGCCAGTAGGGGACAGGGGCGAGAGACCCAGTACTTC
CASRGQGRETQYF
>TRBD1|TRBV4-1|TRBJ1-3|-
TGCGCCAGCAGCCAAGTATGGGGACAGGGGGCATTTGGAAACACCATATATTTT
CASSQVWGQGAFGNTIYF
>TRBD1|TRBV6-1|TRBJ1-1|-
TGTGCCAGCAGTGATGGGGTTCAGACAGGGGTGAACACTGAAGCTTTCTTT
CASSDGVQTGVNTEAFF
>-|TRBV18|TRBJ1-4|-
TGTGCCAGCTCACCAGCTGGGCTCTCGCCAACTAATGAAAAACTGTTTTTT
CASSPAGLSPTNEKLFF
>-|TRBV11-3|TRBJ1-2|-
TGTGCCAGCAGCTTAACAGGGCAAGGCTACACCTTC
CASSLTGQGYTF
>TRBD1|TRBV7-3|TRBJ1-6|-
TGTGCCAGCAGCTTGCAGGCCAGGGGGAATTCACCCCTCCACTTT
CASSLQARGNSPLHF